Sequencing of this TCR beta chain was carried out in a study of blood T cell repertoires in COVID-19. Study summary: Italy, Spain and the United States were the sources of the convalescent and acute COVID-19 samples. Sources were T cells, B-cell-depleted T cells, or PBMCs; the material itself was cDNA or gDNA.

The table came from immunoSEQ multiplex PCR; TCRdb's copy has only in-frame clones and leaves some out. The table includes fewer than 150,000 clones, 84% detected once. Recruitment covered about two dozen US areas and drew participants whose ages spanned roughly 18 to 100 years. Contact with a PCR-confirmed or clinician-diagnosed COVID-19 case occurred within 2 weeks of entry. Germline assignment: CDR1 SEHNR and CDR2 FQNEAQ (reference sequence). The CDR3 contains 14 residues. Losses at the gene ends were 5 bases for V and 3 bases for J; bases not matched to a gene: 4. Sequencing input: PBMCs or T cells enriched from blood (not recorded which). The genes are TRBV7-9 and TRBJ1-3; 7 bases fit TRBD1. The TCR was taken from a young woman who had been exposed to COVID-19. Here the CDR3 DNA reads TGTGCCAGCAGCAGGGGACAGAGTGGAAACACCATATATTTT. Residues: CASSRGQSGNTIYF.